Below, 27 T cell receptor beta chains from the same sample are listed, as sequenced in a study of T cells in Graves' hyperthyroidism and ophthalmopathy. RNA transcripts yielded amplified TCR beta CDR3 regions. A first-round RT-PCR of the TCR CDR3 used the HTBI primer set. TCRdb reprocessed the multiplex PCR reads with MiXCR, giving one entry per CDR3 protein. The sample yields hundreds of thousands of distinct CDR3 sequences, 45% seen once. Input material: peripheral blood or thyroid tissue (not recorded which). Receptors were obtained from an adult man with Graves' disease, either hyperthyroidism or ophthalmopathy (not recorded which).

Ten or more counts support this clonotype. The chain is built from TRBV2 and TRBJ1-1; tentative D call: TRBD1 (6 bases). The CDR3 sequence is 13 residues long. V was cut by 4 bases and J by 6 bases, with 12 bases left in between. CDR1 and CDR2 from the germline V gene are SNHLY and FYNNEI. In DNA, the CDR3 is TGTGCCAGCAGTGGCAGGGGAGGCCCTGAAGCTTTCTTT. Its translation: CASSGRGGPEAFF.

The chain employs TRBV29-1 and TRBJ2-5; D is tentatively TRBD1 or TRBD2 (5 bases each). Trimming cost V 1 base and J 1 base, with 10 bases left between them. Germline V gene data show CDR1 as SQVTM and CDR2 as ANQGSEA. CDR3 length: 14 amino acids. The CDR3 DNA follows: TGCAGCGTTGAAGCGGGACCACCCCAAGAGACCCAGTACTTC. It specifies CSVEAGPPQETQYF.

The CDR3 DNA reads TGTGCCAGCAGCTTAGTCACTGGGGGTTTGTCCGAGCAGTACTTC. Amino acids: CASSLVTGGLSEQYF. V gene TRBV7-6 combines with J gene TRBJ2-7, with D possibly called TRBD1 or TRBD2 (5 bases each). V gave up 1 base and J gave up 6 bases, with 16 bases separating them. The CDR3 is made up of 15 amino acids. Germline V CDR1 and CDR2: SGHVS, FNYEAQ.

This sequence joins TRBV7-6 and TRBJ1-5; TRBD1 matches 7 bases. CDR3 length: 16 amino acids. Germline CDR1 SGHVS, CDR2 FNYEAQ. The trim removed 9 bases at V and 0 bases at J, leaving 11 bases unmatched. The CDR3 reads CASRPDRVYSNQPQHF. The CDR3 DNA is TGTGCCAGTAGACCCGACAGGGTGTATAGCAATCAGCCCCAGCATTTT.

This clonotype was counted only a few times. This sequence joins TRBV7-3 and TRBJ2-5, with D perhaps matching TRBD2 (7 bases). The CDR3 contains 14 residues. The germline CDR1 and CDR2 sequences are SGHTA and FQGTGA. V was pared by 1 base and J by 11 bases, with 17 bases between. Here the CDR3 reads CASSLKGGGAPQYF. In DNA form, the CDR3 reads TGTGCCAGCAGCTTAAAAGGGGGGGGCGCTCCTCAGTACTTC.

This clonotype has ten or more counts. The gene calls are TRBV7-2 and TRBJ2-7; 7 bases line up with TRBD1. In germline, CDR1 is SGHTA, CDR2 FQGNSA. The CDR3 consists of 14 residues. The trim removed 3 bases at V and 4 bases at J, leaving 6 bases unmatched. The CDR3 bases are TGTGCCAGCAGCTTGGAGACAGGGCCATACGAGCAGTACTTC. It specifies CASSLETGPYEQYF.

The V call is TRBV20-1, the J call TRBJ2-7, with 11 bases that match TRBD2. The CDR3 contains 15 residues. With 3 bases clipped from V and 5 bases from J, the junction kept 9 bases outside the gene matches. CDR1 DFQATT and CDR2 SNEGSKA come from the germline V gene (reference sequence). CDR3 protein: CSASITSGSLNEQYF. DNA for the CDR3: TGCAGTGCTAGTATAACTAGCGGGAGTCTTAACGAGCAGTACTTC.

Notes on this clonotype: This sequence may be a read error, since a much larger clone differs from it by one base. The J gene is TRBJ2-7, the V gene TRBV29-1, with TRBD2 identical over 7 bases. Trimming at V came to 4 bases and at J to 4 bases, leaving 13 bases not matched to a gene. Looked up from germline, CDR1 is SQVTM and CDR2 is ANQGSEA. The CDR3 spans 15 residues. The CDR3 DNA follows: TGCAGCGTTGCTGCGCGCGGGGGTCGCGGGTACGAGCAGTACTTC. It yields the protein CSVAARGGRGYEQYF.

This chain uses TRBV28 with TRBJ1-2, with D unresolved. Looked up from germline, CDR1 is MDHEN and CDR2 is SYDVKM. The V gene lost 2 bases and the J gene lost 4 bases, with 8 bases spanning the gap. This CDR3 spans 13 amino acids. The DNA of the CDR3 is TGTGCCAGCAGTTTAGTTAGGGCCTATGGCTACACCTTC. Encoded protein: CASSLVRAYGYTF.

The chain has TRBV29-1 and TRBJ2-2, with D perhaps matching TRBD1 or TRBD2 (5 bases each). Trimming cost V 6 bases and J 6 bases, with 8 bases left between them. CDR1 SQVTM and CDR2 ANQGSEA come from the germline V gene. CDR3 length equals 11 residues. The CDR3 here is CSVGDAGELFF. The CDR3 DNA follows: TGCAGCGTCGGGGACGCCGGGGAGCTGTTTTTT.

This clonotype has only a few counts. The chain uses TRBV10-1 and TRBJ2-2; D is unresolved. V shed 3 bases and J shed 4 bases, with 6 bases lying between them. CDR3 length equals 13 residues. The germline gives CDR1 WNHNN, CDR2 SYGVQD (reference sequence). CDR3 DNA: TGCGCCAGCAGTGAACAGTTCACCGGGGAGCTGTTTTTT. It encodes CASSEQFTGELFF.

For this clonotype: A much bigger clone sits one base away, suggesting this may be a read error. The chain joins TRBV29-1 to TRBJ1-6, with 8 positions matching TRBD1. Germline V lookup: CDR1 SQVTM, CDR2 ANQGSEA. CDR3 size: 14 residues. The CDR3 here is CSVAGGGDNSPLRF. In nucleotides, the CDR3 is TGCAGCGTAGCAGGGGGCGGAGATAATTCACCCCTCCGCTTT.

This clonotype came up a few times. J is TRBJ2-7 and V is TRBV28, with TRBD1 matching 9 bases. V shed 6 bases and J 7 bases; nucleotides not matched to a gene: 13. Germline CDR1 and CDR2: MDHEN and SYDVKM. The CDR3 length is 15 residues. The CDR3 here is CASRGQGAGELEQYF. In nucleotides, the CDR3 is TGTGCCAGCAGGGGACAGGGAGCCGGAGAGCTTGAGCAGTACTTC.

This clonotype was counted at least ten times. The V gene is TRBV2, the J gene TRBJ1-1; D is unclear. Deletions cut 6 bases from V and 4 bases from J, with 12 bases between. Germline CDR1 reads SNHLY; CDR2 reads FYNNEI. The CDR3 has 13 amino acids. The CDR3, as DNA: TGTGCCAGCAGCCAAGGTCGATCCACTGAAGCTTTCTTT. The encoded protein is CASSQGRSTEAFF. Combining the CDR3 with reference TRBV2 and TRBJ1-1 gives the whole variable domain EPEVTQTPSHQVTQMGQEVILRCVPISNHLYFYWYRQILGQKVEFLVSFYNNEISEKSEIFDDQFSVERPDGSNFTLKIRSTKLEDSAMYFCASSQGRSTEAFFGQGTRLTVV.

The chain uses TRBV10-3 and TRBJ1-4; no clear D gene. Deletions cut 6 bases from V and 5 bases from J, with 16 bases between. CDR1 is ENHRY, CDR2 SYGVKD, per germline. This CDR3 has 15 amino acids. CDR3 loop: CAISADGSSNEKLFF. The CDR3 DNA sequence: TGTGCCATCAGCGCGGACGGGTCATCGAATGAAAAACTGTTTTTT.

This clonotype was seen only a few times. CDR3 in DNA: TGTGCCAGCAGCCAAGCACAGGGGGCCGATGAAAAACTGTTTTTT. Encoded protein: CASSQAQGADEKLFF. This rearrangement joins TRBV7-9 to TRBJ1-4, with 9 bases lining up with TRBD1. Per germline, CDR1 SEHNR and CDR2 FQNEAQ (reference sequence). The CDR3 has 15 amino acids. With V trimmed by 5 bases and J by 6 bases, 7 bases remained unmatched.

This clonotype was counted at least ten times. The CDR3 nucleotides are TGTGCCAGCCATGACAGGGATAGCAATCAGCCCCAGCATTTT. It yields the protein CASHDRDSNQPQHF. The chain joins TRBV2 to TRBJ1-5, with TRBD1 identical over 7 bases. Trimming took 8 bases from V and 0 from J; bases not matched to a gene: 4. This CDR3 has 14 amino acids. Germline V CDR1 and CDR2: SNHLY, FYNNEI.

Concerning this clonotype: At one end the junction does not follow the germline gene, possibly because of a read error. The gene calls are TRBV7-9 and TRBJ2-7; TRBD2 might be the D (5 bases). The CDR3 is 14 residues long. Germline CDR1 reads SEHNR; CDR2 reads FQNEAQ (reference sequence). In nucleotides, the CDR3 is TGTGCCAGCAGCCCGGGGTCGGGCTCCTACAAGCAGTACTTC. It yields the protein CASSPGSGSYKQYF.

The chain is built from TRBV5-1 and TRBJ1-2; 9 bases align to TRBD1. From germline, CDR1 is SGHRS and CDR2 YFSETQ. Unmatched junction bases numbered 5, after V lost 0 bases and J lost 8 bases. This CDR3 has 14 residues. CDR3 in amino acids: CASSLAGTGIGYTF. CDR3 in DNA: TGCGCCAGCAGCTTGGCTGGGACAGGGATCGGCTACACCTTC.

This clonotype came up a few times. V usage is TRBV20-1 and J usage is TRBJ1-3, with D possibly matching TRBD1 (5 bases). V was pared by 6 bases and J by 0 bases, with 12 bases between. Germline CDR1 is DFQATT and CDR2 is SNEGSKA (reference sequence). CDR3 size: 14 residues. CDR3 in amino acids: CSARDLSSGNTIYF. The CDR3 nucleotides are TGCAGTGCCCGGGACCTGAGCTCTGGAAACACCATATATTTT.

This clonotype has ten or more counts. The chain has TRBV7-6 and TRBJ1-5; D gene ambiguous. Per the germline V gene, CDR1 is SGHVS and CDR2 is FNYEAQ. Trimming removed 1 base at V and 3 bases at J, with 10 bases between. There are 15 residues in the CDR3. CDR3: CASSLVSGPNQPQHF. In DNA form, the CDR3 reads TGTGCCAGCAGCTTAGTTTCAGGACCCAATCAGCCCCAGCATTTT.

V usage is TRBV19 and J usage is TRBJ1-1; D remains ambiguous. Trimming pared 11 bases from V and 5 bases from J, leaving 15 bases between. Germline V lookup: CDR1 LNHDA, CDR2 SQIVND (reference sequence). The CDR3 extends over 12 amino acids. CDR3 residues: CASLEPGTEAFF. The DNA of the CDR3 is TGTGCCTCTCTAGAGCCGGGGACTGAAGCTTTCTTT.

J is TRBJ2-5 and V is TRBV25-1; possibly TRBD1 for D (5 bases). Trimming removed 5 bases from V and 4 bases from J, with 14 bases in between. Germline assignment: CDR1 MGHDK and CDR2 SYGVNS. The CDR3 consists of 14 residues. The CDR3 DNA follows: TGTGCCAGCAGTTCAGGGAAGGCCACAGAGACCCAGTACTTC. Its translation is CASSSGKATETQYF.

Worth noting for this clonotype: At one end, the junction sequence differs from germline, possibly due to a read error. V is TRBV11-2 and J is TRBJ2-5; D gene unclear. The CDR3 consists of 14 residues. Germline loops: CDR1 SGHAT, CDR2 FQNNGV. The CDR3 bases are TGTGCCAGCAACTTAGGTGCTGCACAAGAGACCCAATACTTC. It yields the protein CASNLGAAQETQYF. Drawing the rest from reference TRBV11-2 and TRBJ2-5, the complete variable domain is EAGVAQSPRYKIIEKRQSVAFWCNPISGHATLYWYQQILGQGPKLLIQFQNNGVVDDSQLPKDRFSAERLKGVDSTLKIQPAKLEDSAVYLCASNLGAAQETQYFGPGTRLLVL.

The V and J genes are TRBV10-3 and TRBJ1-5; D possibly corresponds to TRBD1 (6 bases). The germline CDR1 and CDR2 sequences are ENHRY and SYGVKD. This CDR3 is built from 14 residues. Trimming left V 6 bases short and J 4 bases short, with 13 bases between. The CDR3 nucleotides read TGTGCCATCAGCCCCGGGACACCTAATCAGCCCCAGCATTTT. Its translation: CAISPGTPNQPQHF.

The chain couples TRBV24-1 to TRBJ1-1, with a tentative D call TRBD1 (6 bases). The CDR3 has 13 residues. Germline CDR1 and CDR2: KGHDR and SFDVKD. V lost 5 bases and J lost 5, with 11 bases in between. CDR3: CATSVGGETEAFF. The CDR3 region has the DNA TGTGCCACCAGTGTAGGGGGTGAAACTGAAGCTTTCTTT.

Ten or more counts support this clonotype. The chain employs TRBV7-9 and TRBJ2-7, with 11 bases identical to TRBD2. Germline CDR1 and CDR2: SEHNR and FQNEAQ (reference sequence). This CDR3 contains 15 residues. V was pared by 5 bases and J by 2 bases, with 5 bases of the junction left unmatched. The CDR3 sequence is CASSRTSGRPYEQYF. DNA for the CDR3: TGTGCCAGCAGCCGGACTAGCGGGCGACCCTACGAGCAGTACTTC.